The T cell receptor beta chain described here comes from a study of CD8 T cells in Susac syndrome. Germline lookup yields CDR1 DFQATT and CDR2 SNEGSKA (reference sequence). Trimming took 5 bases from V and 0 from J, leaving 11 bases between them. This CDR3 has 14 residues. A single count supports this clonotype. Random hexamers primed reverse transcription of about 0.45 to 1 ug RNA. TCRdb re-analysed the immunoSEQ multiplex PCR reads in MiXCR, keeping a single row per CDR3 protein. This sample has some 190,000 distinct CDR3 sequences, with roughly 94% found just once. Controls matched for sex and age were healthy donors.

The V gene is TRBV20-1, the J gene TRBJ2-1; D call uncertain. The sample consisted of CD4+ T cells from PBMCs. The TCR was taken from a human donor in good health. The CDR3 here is CSAPSSTSYNEQFF. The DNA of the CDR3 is TGCAGTGCTCCTTCTAGTACCTCCTACAATGAGCAGTTCTTC.